These 22 T cell receptor beta chains were all obtained from the same sample, sequenced in a study of stem cell transplantation in POMP-related autoinflammatory disease. Sequencing used immunoSEQ multiplex PCR; TCRdb keeps in-frame clones, though not all of them. The table lists about 3,000 clones, 80% to 95% of them singletons. Specimen: CD4+ follicular helper T cells (Tfh) from PBMCs, collected after stem cell transplantation. The receptors stem from a human patient with POMP-related autoinflammation and immune dysregulation (PRAID). The T cells may partly be graft donor cells.

This chain joins TRBV19 and TRBJ2-2; 10 bases line up with TRBD2. Germline values: CDR1 LNHDA, CDR2 SQIVND (reference sequence). CDR3 length equals 16 residues. V lost 3 bases and J lost 6; bases outside the gene matches: 7. The CDR3 DNA sequence: TGTGCCAGTAGTATGAGGGACAGCGGGGGGGCCGGGGAGCTGTTTTTT. Translating it yields CASSMRDSGGAGELFF.

The chain employs TRBV10-3 and TRBJ1-5; 8 bases match TRBD1. Per germline, CDR1 ENHRY and CDR2 SYGVKD. The ends lost 6 bases at V and 5 bases at J; junction bases unmatched: 3. The CDR3 is 13 amino acids. The CDR3 is CAIRDRGDQPQHF. The CDR3 DNA reads as TGTGCCATCAGAGACAGGGGCGATCAGCCCCAGCATTTT.

This sequence joins TRBV6-5 and TRBJ1-1; D ambiguous. Trimming pared 0 bases from V and 4 bases from J, leaving 6 bases between. Germline assignment: CDR1 MNHEY and CDR2 SVGAGI. This CDR3 is built from 13 residues. CDR3 sequence: CASSYSPVTEAFF. The CDR3 DNA follows: TGTGCCAGCAGTTACTCTCCCGTCACTGAAGCTTTCTTT.

The chain joins TRBV5-1 to TRBJ2-1; D gene uncertain. Germline-derived CDR1 and CDR2 are SGHRS and YFSETQ. The CDR3 runs 14 residues. V lost 0 bases, J lost 5 bases, and 9 bases lay in between. As DNA, the CDR3 is TGCGCCAGCAGCTTGGTAGCAGCCAACAATGAGCAGTTCTTC. The encoded protein is CASSLVAANNEQFF. The whole variable domain, filled in from reference TRBV5-1 and TRBJ2-1, reads KAGVTQTPRYLIKTRGQQVTLSCSPISGHRSVSWYQQTPGQGLQFLFEYFSETQRNKGNFPGRFSGRQFSNSRSEMNVSTLELGDSALYLCASSLVAANNEQFFGPGTRLTVL.

The gene calls are TRBV28 and TRBJ1-1; D unclear. The CDR3 has 13 amino acids. V was cut by 8 bases and J by 6 bases, with 16 bases left in between. Per the germline V gene, CDR1 is MDHEN and CDR2 is SYDVKM. The CDR3 loop is CASQLDGRSEAFF. In DNA form, the CDR3 reads TGTGCCAGCCAACTCGATGGACGGTCTGAAGCTTTCTTT.

The chain recombines TRBV5-1 with TRBJ1-1, with D unresolved. V was clipped by 2 bases and J by 3 bases, with 8 bases between them. The germline CDR1 and CDR2 sequences are SGHRS and YFSETQ. This CDR3 contains 13 residues. CDR3 nucleotides: TGCGCCAGCAGCTTAAGACAAGACACTGAAGCTTTCTTT. Its protein is CASSLRQDTEAFF. The full variable domain, completed using reference TRBV5-1 and TRBJ1-1, is KAGVTQTPRYLIKTRGQQVTLSCSPISGHRSVSWYQQTPGQGLQFLFEYFSETQRNKGNFPGRFSGRQFSNSRSEMNVSTLELGDSALYLCASSLRQDTEAFFGQGTRLTVV.

The V call is TRBV5-1, the J call TRBJ1-1; D remains unclear. The V gene lost 0 bases and the J gene lost 3 bases, with 15 bases spanning the gap. CDR1 is SGHRS and CDR2 is YFSETQ in the germline V gene. The CDR3 contains 16 residues. The CDR3 coding sequence is TGCGCCAGCAGCTTGGCCAAAAATTGGGGAGACACTGAAGCTTTCTTT. Translation: CASSLAKNWGDTEAFF.

This chain links TRBV2 with TRBJ2-5, with 10 bases fitting TRBD2. Unmatched junction bases numbered 5, after V lost 4 bases and J lost 0 bases. The germline V gene has CDR1 SNHLY and CDR2 FYNNEI. This CDR3 comprises 16 residues. CDR3: CASSVPSGGDQETQYF. As DNA, the CDR3 is TGTGCCAGCAGTGTTCCTAGCGGGGGAGACCAAGAGACCCAGTACTTC.

V and J are TRBV5-6 and TRBJ1-2; 7 bases agree with TRBD1. Germline lookup yields CDR1 SGHDT and CDR2 YYEEEE. V lost 0 bases and J lost 0; bases outside the gene matches: 5. The CDR3 sequence is 16 residues long. The DNA for the CDR3 is TGTGCCAGCAGCTTGGGGCAGGGGGGTTCTAACTATGGCTACACCTTC. This gives the protein CASSLGQGGSNYGYTF.

The chain carries TRBV18 and TRBJ1-6; 9 nucleotides agree with TRBD1. The CDR3 has 16 residues. The V gene end was trimmed by 4 bases and the J gene end by 9 bases; junction bases not matched to a gene: 10. Per germline, CDR1 KGHSH and CDR2 LQKENI. In DNA, the CDR3 is TGTGCCAGCTCACATAACGGACAGGGGTTGGCTTCACCCCTCCACTTT. This translates into CASSHNGQGLASPLHF.

The J gene is TRBJ2-5, the V gene TRBV24-1; D call uncertain. V lost 12 bases and J lost 3, with 7 bases in between. From germline, CDR1 is KGHDR and CDR2 SFDVKD. The CDR3 consists of 10 residues. This CDR3 is CAHPEETQYF. CDR3 bases: TGTGCCCACCCAGAAGAGACCCAGTACTTC.

This clone was picked up one time. CDR3 nucleotide sequence: TGCAGCGTTTACGGACACCAAATCTATGGCTACACCTTC. Residues: CSVYGHQIYGYTF. The chain carries TRBV29-1 and TRBJ1-2; D possibly corresponds to TRBD1 (5 bases). This CDR3 has 13 residues. V lost 5 bases and J 4 bases, leaving 14 bases between the germline ends. Germline V gives CDR1 SQVTM, CDR2 ANQGSEA.

CDR3 residues: CAWSGLAGVGTGELFF. CDR3 DNA sequence: TGTGCCTGGAGTGGTCTAGCGGGAGTTGGGACCGGGGAGCTGTTTTTT. The chain combines TRBV30 with TRBJ2-2, with 10 bases that match TRBD2. In germline, CDR1 is GTSNPN, CDR2 SVGIG (reference sequence). The V gene end was trimmed by 1 base and the J gene end by 5 bases; junction bases not matched to a gene: 7. The CDR3 runs to 16 residues.

This chain joins TRBV21-1 and TRBJ2-6; the listed D gene, TRBD1, was not tested against the DNA. TRBV21-1 represents a pseudogene. This CDR3 is built from 16 residues. CDR3 amino acids: CATGTGDGSGANVLTF. The CDR3 DNA is TGTGCCACAGGGACAGGGGACGGCTCTGGGGCCAACGTCCTGACTTTC.

The rearrangement uses TRBV2 and TRBJ2-5, with D unresolved. V dropped 3 bases and J dropped 5 bases, with 7 bases sitting between them. This CDR3 has 12 residues. Germline V gene lookup returns CDR1 SNHLY and CDR2 FYNNEI. In DNA, the CDR3 is TGTGCCAGCAGTGATTTGGAGGAGACCCAGTACTTC. It codes for CASSDLEETQYF.

Of note for this clone: The germline gene is not matched at one end of the junction; a read error may be the cause. The chain couples TRBV28 to TRBJ1-1; the D is unclear. This CDR3 has 17 residues. Germline assignment: CDR1 MDHEN and CDR2 SYDVKM. The CDR3 reads CASTLPLAGTMNTEAFF. The CDR3 bases are TGTGCCAGCACTTTACCCCTCGCAGGTACCATGAACACTGAAGCTTTCTTT. The full variable domain, rest sourced from reference TRBV28 and TRBJ1-1, is DVKVTQSSRYLVKRTGEKVFLECVQDMDHENMFWYRQDPGLGLRLIYFSYDVKMKEKGDIPEGYSVSREKKERFSLILESASTNQTSMYLCASTLPLAGTMNTEAFFGQGTRLTVV.

This chain connects TRBV28 to TRBJ1-2; 8 bases line up with TRBD1. The CDR3 extends over 13 amino acids. Germline CDR1 MDHEN, CDR2 SYDVKM. J was trimmed by 8 bases and V by 6 bases; bases with no gene match: 8. The CDR3 region has the DNA TGTGCCAGCAGGAAGAGGACAGGGCAAGGCTACACCTTC. Encoded protein: CASRKRTGQGYTF.

This clone turned up a few times. V usage is TRBV29-1 and J usage is TRBJ2-7, with D possibly TRBD1 on 5 matching bases. The length of the CDR3 is 13 residues. Between the trimmed V and J ends, which lost 5 bases and 2 bases, there was a span of 13 bases. Germline V gene lookup returns CDR1 SQVTM and CDR2 ANQGSEA. CDR3 in DNA: TGCAGCGTTACCGGGCCCAGGGCCTACGAGCAGTACTTC. Its translation is CSVTGPRAYEQYF.

The rearrangement links TRBV30 to TRBJ2-5; 13 bases are a match to TRBD2. The CDR3 is made up of 15 amino acids. V lost 7 bases to trimming and J lost 2 bases; unmatched junction nucleotides: 7. Germline CDR1 reads GTSNPN; CDR2 reads SVGIG (reference sequence). The CDR3 coding sequence is TGTGCCTTAACCGGGACTAGCGGGACACAAGAGACCCAGTACTTC. The encoded protein is CALTGTSGTQETQYF.

J is TRBJ2-1 and V is TRBV6-5, with D possibly being TRBD1 or TRBD2 (5 bases each). Trimming removed 6 bases from V and 10 bases from J, with 16 bases in between. CDR3 size: 13 residues. The germline gives CDR1 MNHEY, CDR2 SVGAGI. The CDR3 DNA reads TGTGCCAGCAGGGGGACCTTTCGTGGGGAGCAGTTCTTC. Residues: CASRGTFRGEQFF.

V gene TRBV28 combines with J gene TRBJ1-2, with a tentative D call TRBD1 (5 bases). Per germline, CDR1 MDHEN and CDR2 SYDVKM. This CDR3 is built from 15 residues. Trimming pared 5 bases from V and 5 bases from J, leaving 18 bases between. This CDR3 is CASSPGGTSLYGYTF. The DNA of the CDR3 is TGTGCCAGCAGTCCCGGTGGGACTTCCCTATATGGCTACACCTTC.

J is TRBJ2-2 and V is TRBV18; the D is unclear. This CDR3 spans 14 amino acids. V shed 1 base and J shed 3 bases, with 6 bases lying between them. Germline assignment: CDR1 KGHSH and CDR2 LQKENI. The CDR3 region is CASSPRRDTGELFF. CDR3 nucleotide sequence: TGTGCCAGCTCACCACGGAGAGACACCGGGGAGCTGTTTTTT.